This TCR beta chain was obtained from a study of cytomegalovirus exposure and HLA in healthy donors. For the study at large: In an early release, HLA-typed donors contributed some 88 million unique TCR sequences. Overall study results and limits: Upon later analysis, HLA-associated TCR beta chains proved more clonally expanded than other, equally common chains. Analysis performed later found roughly 18,000 TCR beta sequences associated with HLA alleles at 0.05 false discovery rate. CMV antigen specificity was confirmed in vitro for a few CMV-associated chains.

PCR was performed using 60 Vbeta and 13 Jbeta primers. Libraries were prepared by immunoSEQ multiplex PCR; TCRdb keeps only in-frame clonotypes and omits some of them. The sample's table shows roughly 60,000 clones. Worth noting for this clone: Its antigen is unknown.

Germline CDR1 KGHSH, CDR2 LQKENI. V was cut by 6 bases and J by 0 bases, with 12 bases left in between. The CDR3 covers 15 residues. The source material was PBMCs. The rearrangement links TRBV18 to TRBJ2-1; TRBD1 is a possible D gene (6 bases). The receptor comes from a male donor in good health and CMV-seronegative. The CDR3 nucleotides read TGTGCCAGCTCCCGGGACACTAGCTCCTACAATGAGCAGTTCTTC. Encoded protein: CASSRDTSSYNEQFF.